These T cell receptor beta chains were read from a single sample in a study of CD8 T cells in ankylosing spondylitis. TCRdb independently ran MiXCR on the 5' RACE reads; one entry per CDR3 protein. There are about 360,000 distinct CDR3 sequences in the sample; about 14% occur only once, and approximately 1% lies in the top ten. Sequenced sample: blood, either unsorted or a sorted T cell fraction (not recorded which). These receptors came from a male donor with ankylosing spondylitis or in good health (not recorded which). Both conserved end residues are part of each CDR3. D genes are given only for firm matches. Only some rows state a clone size, as once, few, many or a class for expanded clones.

d_gene	v_gene	j_gene	abundance	CDR3aa	CDR3nt
TRBD1	TRBV2	TRBJ2-5	.	CASSVLGTGRQETQYF	TGTGCCAGCAGTGTATTGGGGACAGGGAGACAAGAGACCCAGTACTTC
.	TRBV5-1	TRBJ2-7	.	CASSLSPNSYEQYF	TGCGCCAGCAGCTTGAGTCCTAACTCCTACGAGCAGTACTTC
TRBD1	TRBV4-2	TRBJ1-3	few	CASSQETGVFSGNTIYF	TGTGCCAGCAGCCAAGAAACAGGGGTATTCTCTGGAAACACCATATATTTT
.	TRBV12-3/TRBV12-4	TRBJ1-1	many	CASSRGANTEAFF	TGTGCCAGCAGCCGAGGGGCGAACACTGAAGCTTTCTTT
.	TRBV5-5	TRBJ2-5	few	CASSQGLGGQETQYF	TGTGCCAGCAGCCAGGGACTGGGGGGCCAAGAGACCCAGTACTTC
TRBD2	TRBV10-1	TRBJ2-7	few	CASSSFSGGKYEQYF	TGCGCCAGCAGTAGCTTCTCGGGGGGGAAGTACGAGCAGTACTTC
.	TRBV7-2	TRBJ2-7	few	CASSSRHEGLHLYEQYF	TGTGCCAGCAGCTCCCGACACGAGGGGCTGCACCTCTACGAGCAGTACTTC
.	TRBV7-9	TRBJ2-7	.	CASSLVGRGYEQYF	TGTGCCAGCAGCTTAGTGGGCAGGGGATACGAGCAGTACTTC
.	TRBV12-3/TRBV12-4	TRBJ1-4	many	CASSLGGEKLFF	TGTGCCAGCAGCCTCGGGGGTGAAAAACTGTTTTTT
.	TRBV5-5	TRBJ1-1	.	CASSLGGVEAFF	TGTGCCAGCAGCCTAGGGGGAGTTGAAGCTTTCTTT
TRBD2	TRBV3-1	TRBJ2-3	few	CASSQDGTSGGVDTQYF	TGTGCCAGCAGCCAAGATGGGACTAGCGGGGGGGTAGATACGCAGTATTTT
.	TRBV30	TRBJ2-1	.	CAWRQIKGQKNEQFF	TGTGCCTGGAGGCAAATTAAAGGACAGAAAAATGAGCAGTTCTTC
.	TRBV29-1	TRBJ1-2	few	CSVAGTSLGGYTF	TGCAGCGTTGCCGGGACTTCCCTAGGTGGCTACACCTTC
TRBD1	TRBV5-1	TRBJ2-3	few	CASSFPGQGTDTQYF	TGCGCCAGCAGTTTCCCGGGACAGGGGACAGATACGCAGTATTTT
TRBD1	TRBV5-6	TRBJ2-1	many	CASSLPRGTGSNEQFF	TGTGCCAGCAGTTTGCCGCGGGGGACAGGGTCGAATGAGCAGTTCTTC
TRBD1	TRBV25-1	TRBJ1-1	few	CAQRTGVNTEAFF	TGTGCTCAGAGGACAGGCGTGAACACTGAAGCTTTCTTT
.	TRBV12-3/TRBV12-4	TRBJ1-5	.	CASSLRGAQGQPQHF	TGTGCCAGCAGTTTACGCGGGGCGCAGGGTCAGCCCCAGCATTTT
.	TRBV12-3/TRBV12-4	TRBJ2-1	many	CASKKGPSYNEQFF	TGTGCCAGCAAGAAAGGGCCATCCTACAATGAGCAGTTCTTC
.	TRBV6-5	TRBJ1-1	.	CASSYGVSNTEAFF	TGTGCCAGCAGTTACGGGGTCTCGAACACTGAAGCTTTCTTT
TRBD1	TRBV4-1	TRBJ2-1	.	CASSLQGHQGDEQFF	TGCGCCAGCAGCCTCCAGGGTCACCAGGGGGATGAGCAGTTCTTC
.	TRBV12-3/TRBV12-4	TRBJ1-6	few	CASSSRGSYNSPLHF	TGTGCCAGCAGTAGTAGGGGGTCCTATAATTCACCCCTCCACTTT
.	TRBV7-9	TRBJ1-1	.	CASSLAPGPARNTEAFF	TGTGCCAGCAGCTTAGCCCCCGGCCCGGCAAGGAACACTGAAGCTTTCTTT
TRBD2	TRBV10-3	TRBJ2-3	.	CAISESTRLAGGPDTQYF	TGTGCCATCAGTGAGTCGACGAGGCTAGCGGGAGGGCCAGATACGCAGTATTTT
TRBD1	TRBV5-1	TRBJ1-2	many	CASSSRQGDYGYTF	TGCGCCAGCAGCTCGAGACAGGGAGACTATGGCTACACCTTC
TRBD1	TRBV6-1	TRBJ2-4	few	CASSVDRGKYF	TGTGCCAGCAGTGTTGACAGGGGAAAATACTTC
.	TRBV12-3/TRBV12-4	TRBJ2-3	many	CASIARRTDTQYF	TGTGCCAGCATTGCGCGACGCACAGATACGCAGTATTTT
.	TRBV27	TRBJ1-4	few	CASTPRGGGLNEKLFF	TGTGCCAGCACCCCCCGAGGCGGCGGTCTTAATGAAAAACTGTTTTTT
TRBD1	TRBV3-1	TRBJ1-1	.	CASSPQTGATEAFF	TGTGCCAGCAGTCCCCAGACAGGGGCCACTGAAGCTTTCTTT
TRBD1	TRBV29-1	TRBJ1-4	few	CSVAGQEGEKLFF	TGCAGCGTTGCGGGACAGGAGGGAGAAAAACTGTTTTTT
.	TRBV7-8	TRBJ2-1	.	CASSLKRTSNNEQFF	TGTGCCAGCAGCTTAAAAAGAACTAGTAACAATGAGCAGTTCTTC
TRBD2	TRBV20-1	TRBJ2-3	.	CSASPLTGTRDGTDTQYF	TGCAGTGCTAGCCCATTGACCGGGACTAGAGACGGCACAGATACGCAGTATTTT
TRBD2	TRBV10-3	TRBJ2-1	few	CAISERRGLTTREDNEQFF	TGTGCCATCAGTGAGAGGCGGGGGTTGACTACGCGGGAAGACAATGAGCAGTTCTTC
.	TRBV5-1	TRBJ2-3	few	CASSTETDTQYF	TGCGCCAGCAGTACAGAAACAGATACGCAGTATTTT
.	TRBV15	TRBJ2-7	few	CATSRVTNYEQYF	TGTGCCACCAGCAGAGTGACTAACTACGAGCAGTACTTC
TRBD1	TRBV2	TRBJ2-1	.	CASSRGDRGGNEQFF	TGTGCCAGCAGTCGGGGCGACAGGGGTGGCAATGAGCAGTTCTTC
.	TRBV2	TRBJ2-5	few	CASSELRSAGRETQYF	TGTGCCAGCAGTGAATTAAGGTCGGCAGGAAGAGAGACCCAGTACTTC
.	TRBV5-1	TRBJ2-2	once	CASSSPGLNTGELFF	TGCGCCAGCAGCTCTCCGGGCCTAAACACCGGGGAGCTGTTTTTT
TRBD1	TRBV5-1	TRBJ2-3	.	CASRPGQGTDTQYF	TGCGCCAGCAGACCGGGACAGGGCACAGATACGCAGTATTTT
TRBD1	TRBV15	TRBJ1-1	few	CATSRGFGQGLHRTEAFF	TGTGCCACCAGCAGAGGGTTCGGACAGGGGCTGCACCGGACTGAAGCTTTCTTT
.	TRBV20-1	TRBJ1-5	few	CSAATGIEQPQHF	TGCAGTGCAGCTACAGGGATAGAACAGCCCCAGCATTTT
.	TRBV21-1	TRBJ2-2	few	CASSTMGQGGNTGELFF	TGTGCCAGCAGCACCATGGGACAGGGCGGGAACACCGGGGAGCTGTTTTTT
TRBD1	TRBV6-1	TRBJ2-3	.	CASRLGQADTQYF	TGTGCCAGCAGATTGGGACAGGCAGATACGCAGTATTTT
.	TRBV20-1	TRBJ2-1	.	CSGTLAGSYNEQFF	TGCAGTGGTACCTTAGCCGGCTCCTACAATGAGCAGTTCTTC